This record looks at one T cell receptor beta chain sequence and its context. What it binds is not known. The sample is drawn from a study of cytomegalovirus exposure and HLA in healthy donors. Study conclusions and caveats: Later analysis associated a missense DCLRE1C variant with TCR beta V- and J-gene trimming. CMV antigen specificity was confirmed in vitro for a few CMV-associated chains.

The PCR contained 60 Vbeta and 13 Jbeta primers. This table comes from immunoSEQ multiplex PCR, and its TCRdb copy is limited to in-frame clones, with some not included. In the table there are more than 110,000 clones, 80% of which are singletons. Germline CDR1 is SGHRS and CDR2 is YFSETQ. V lost 5 bases and J lost 6, with 11 bases in between. CDR3 length: 13 residues. The receptor's source is a male donor in good health and CMV-seronegative. The rearrangement uses TRBV5-1 and TRBJ1-4; D not certain. Sequencing was carried out using PBMCs. CDR3 in amino acids: CASRNQEDEKLFF. The CDR3 coding sequence is TGCGCCAGCAGGAATCAGGAGGATGAAAAACTGTTTTTT.